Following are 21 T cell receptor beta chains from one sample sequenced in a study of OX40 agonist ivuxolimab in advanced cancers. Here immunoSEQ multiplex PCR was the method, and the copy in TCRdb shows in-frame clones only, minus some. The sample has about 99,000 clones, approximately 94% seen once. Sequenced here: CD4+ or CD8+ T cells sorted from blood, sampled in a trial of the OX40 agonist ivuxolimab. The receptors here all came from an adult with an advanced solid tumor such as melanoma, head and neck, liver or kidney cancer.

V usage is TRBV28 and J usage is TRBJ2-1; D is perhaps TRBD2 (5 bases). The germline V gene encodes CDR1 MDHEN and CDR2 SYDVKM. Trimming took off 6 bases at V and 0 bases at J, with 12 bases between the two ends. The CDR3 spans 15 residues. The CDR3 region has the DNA TGTGCCAGCAGCATGATTGGGAGCTCCTACAATGAGCAGTTCTTC. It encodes CASSMIGSSYNEQFF.

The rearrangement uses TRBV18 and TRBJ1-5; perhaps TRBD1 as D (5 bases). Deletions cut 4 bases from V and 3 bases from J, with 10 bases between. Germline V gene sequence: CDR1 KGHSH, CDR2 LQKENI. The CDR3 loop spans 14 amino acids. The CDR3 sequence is CASSLRQNNQPQHF. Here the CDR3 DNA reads TGTGCCAGCTCACTCCGACAGAACAATCAGCCCCAGCATTTT.

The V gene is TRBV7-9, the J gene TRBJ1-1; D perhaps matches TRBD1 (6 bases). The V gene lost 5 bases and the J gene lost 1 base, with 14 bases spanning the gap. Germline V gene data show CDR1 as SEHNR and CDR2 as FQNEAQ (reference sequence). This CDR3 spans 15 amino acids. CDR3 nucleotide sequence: TGTGCCAGCAGCCCCTATGGGGGGCAGAACACTGAAGCTTTCTTT. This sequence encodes CASSPYGGQNTEAFF.

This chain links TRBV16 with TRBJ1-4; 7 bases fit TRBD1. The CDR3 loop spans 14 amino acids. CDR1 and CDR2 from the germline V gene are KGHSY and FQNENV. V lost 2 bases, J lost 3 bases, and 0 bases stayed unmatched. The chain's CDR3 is CASSQQGANEKLFF. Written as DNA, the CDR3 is TGTGCCAGCAGCCAACAGGGGGCTAATGAAAAACTGTTTTTT.

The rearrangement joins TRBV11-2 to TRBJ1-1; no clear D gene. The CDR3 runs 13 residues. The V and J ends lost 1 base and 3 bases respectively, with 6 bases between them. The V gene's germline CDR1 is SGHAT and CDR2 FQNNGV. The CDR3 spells CASSLGSYTEAFF. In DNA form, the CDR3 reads TGTGCCAGCAGCTTAGGCTCTTACACTGAAGCTTTCTTT.

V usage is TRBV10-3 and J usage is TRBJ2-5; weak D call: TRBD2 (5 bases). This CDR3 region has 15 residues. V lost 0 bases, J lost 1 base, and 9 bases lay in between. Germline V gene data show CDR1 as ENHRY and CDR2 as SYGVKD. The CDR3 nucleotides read TGTGCCATCAGTGAGTCGGGCGGGTTCCAAGAGACCCAGTACTTC. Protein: CAISESGGFQETQYF.

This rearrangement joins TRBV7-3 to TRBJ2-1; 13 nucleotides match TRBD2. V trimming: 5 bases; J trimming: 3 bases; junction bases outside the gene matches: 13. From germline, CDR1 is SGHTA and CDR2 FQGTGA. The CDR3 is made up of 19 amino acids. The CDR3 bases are TGTGCCAGCAGCGCCGAACCGGGACTAGCGGGATCTGACTACAATGAGCAGTTCTTC. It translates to CASSAEPGLAGSDYNEQFF.

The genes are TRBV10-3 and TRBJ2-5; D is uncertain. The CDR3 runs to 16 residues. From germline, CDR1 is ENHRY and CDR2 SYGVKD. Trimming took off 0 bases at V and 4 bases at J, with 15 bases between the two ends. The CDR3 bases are TGTGCCATCAGTGAGTCGGGTGGGCCCCCGGGAGAGACCCAGTACTTC. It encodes CAISESGGPPGETQYF.

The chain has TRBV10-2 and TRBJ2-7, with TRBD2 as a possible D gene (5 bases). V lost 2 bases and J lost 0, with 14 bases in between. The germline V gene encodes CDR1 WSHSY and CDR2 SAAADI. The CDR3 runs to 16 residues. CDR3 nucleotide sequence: TGCGCCAGCAGTGAGGAGGCTAGCCAATACTCCTACGAGCAGTACTTC. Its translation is CASSEEASQYSYEQYF.

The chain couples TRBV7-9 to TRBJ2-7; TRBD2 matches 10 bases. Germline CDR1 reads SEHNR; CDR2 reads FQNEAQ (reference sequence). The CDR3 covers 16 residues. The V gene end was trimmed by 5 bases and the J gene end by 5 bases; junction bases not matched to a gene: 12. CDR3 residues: CASSPEASGRLHEQYF. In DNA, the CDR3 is TGTGCCAGCAGCCCCGAGGCTAGCGGGAGACTCCACGAGCAGTACTTC.

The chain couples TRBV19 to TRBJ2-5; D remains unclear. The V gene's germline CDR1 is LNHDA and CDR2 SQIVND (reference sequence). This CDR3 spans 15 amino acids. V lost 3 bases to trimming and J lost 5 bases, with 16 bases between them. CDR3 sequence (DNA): TGTGCCAGTAGTATCGAAGGCCCCTTAGGGGAGACCCAGTACTTC. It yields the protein CASSIEGPLGETQYF.

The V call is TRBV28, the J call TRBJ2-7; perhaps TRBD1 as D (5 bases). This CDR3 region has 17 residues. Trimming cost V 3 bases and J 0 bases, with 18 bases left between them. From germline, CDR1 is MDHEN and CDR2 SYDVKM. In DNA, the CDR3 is TGTGCCAGCAGTTTGGGGCTGGAGATTACCAGCTCCTACGAGCAGTACTTC. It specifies CASSLGLEITSSYEQYF.

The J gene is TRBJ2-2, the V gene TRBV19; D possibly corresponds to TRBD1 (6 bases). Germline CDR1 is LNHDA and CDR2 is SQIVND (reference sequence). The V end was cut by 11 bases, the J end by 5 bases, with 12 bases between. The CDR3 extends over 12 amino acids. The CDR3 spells CAGLGTTGELFF. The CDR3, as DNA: TGTGCCGGTCTAGGGACAACCGGGGAGCTGTTTTTT. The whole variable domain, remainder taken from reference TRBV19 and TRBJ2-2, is DGGITQSPKYLFRKEGQNVTLSCEQNLNHDAMYWYRQDPGQGLRLIYYSQIVNDFQKGDIAEGYSVSREKKESFPLTVTSAQKNPTAFYLCAGLGTTGELFFGEGSRLTVL.

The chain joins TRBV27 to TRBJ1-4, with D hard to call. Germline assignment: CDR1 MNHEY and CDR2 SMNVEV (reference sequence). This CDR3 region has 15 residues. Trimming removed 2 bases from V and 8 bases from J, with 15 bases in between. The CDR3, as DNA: TGTGCCAGCAGTTTAAGAGCTTCGGATAACGAAAAACTGTTTTTT. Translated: CASSLRASDNEKLFF.

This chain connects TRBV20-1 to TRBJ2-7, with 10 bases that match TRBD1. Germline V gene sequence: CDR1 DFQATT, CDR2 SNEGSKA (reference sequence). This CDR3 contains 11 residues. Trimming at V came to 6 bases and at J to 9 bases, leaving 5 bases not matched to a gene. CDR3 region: CSAVRDRGQYF. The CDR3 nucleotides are TGCAGTGCCGTCCGGGACAGGGGGCAGTACTTC.

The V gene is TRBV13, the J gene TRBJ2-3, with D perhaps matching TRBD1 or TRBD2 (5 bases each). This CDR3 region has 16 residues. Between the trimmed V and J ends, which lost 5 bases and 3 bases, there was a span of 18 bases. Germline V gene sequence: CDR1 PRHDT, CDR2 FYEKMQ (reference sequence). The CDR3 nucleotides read TGTGCCAGCAGCCCAGAAAGGGACGGCCCGACAGATACGCAGTATTTT. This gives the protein CASSPERDGPTDTQYF.

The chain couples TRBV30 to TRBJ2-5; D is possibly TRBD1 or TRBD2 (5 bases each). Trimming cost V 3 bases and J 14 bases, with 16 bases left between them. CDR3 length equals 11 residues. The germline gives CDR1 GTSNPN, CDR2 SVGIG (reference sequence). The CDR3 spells CAWSSAPGPYF. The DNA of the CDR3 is TGTGCCTGGAGCTCCGCACCGGGACCCTACTTC.

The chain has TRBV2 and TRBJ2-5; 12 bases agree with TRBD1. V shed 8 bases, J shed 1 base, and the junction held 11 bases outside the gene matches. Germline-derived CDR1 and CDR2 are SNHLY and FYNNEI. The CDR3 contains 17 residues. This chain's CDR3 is CASLWGQGAFSQETQYF. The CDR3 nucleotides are TGTGCCAGCCTCTGGGGACAGGGGGCCTTTTCCCAAGAGACCCAGTACTTC.

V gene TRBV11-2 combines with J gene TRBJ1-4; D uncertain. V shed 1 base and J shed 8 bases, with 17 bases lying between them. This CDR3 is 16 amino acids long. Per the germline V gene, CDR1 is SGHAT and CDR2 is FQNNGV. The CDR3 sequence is CASSLAGPGPTEKLFF. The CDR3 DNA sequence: TGTGCCAGCAGCTTAGCGGGTCCTGGTCCAACCGAAAAACTGTTTTTT.

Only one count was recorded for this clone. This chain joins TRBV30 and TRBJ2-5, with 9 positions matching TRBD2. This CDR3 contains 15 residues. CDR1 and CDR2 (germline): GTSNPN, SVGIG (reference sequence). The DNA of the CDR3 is TGTGCGGGAATCGGAAGCGGGAGGTTCCAAGAGACCCAGTACTTC. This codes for CAGIGSGRFQETQYF.

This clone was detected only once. The CDR3 bases are TGTGCCAGCAGCTTAGAGGGGCGGCGGACCTACTCTGGAAACACCATATATTTT. Translating it yields CASSLEGRRTYSGNTIYF. This chain joins TRBV7-8 and TRBJ1-3; tentatively, D is TRBD1 (5 bases). V lost 1 base, J lost 0 bases, and 16 bases lay in between. Germline V gene sequence: CDR1 SGHVS, CDR2 FQNEAQ. CDR3 length equals 18 residues.